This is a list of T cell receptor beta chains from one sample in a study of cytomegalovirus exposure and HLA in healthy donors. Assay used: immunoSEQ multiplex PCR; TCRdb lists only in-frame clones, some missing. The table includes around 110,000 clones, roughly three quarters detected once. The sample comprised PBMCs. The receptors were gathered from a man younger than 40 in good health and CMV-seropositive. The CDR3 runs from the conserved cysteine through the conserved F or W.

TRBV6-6 CASIKAGQNNEKLFF
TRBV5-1 CASSLEAGGLFGYGYTF
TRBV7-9 CSSSSPDRATEAFF
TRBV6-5 CASSYSVRDEKLFF
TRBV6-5 CASCPDSLCEAFF
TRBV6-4 CASSQGAAYEQYF
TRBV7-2 CASSSYTGGEQYF
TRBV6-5 CASSYDPQGNYNEQFF
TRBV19 CASSAGLPGNQPQHF
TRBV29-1 CSVSGLAGGNEQFF
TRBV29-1 CSVVAGGGETQYF
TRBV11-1 CASSWGRTGDGNIQYF
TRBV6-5 CASSYVGQGVDGYTF
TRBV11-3 CASSLGTSLTGELFF
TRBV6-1 CASRKQVPREKLFF
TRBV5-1 CASSLVPAGLSYEQYF
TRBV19 CASSIRNTEAFF
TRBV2 CASFGGAVNEKLFF
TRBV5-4 CASSPGLGVYEQYF
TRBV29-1 CSAGIAGVLYGYTF
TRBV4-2 CASSQDPSGGFNEQFF
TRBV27 CASSFGPGRGANGLTF